This T cell receptor (beta chain) stems from a study of T cell changes during pregnancy in multiple sclerosis. After removal of 10 bases from V and 0 bases from J, the junction contained 4 bases not matched to a gene. The CDR3 has 14 amino acids. Germline V gene sequence: CDR1 ENHRY, CDR2 SYGVKD. The data were produced by immunoSEQ multiplex PCR, yet TCRdb's version contains in-frame clones alone and is incomplete. The data hold around 80,000 clones, with approximately 95% observed a single time. This specimen consisted of peripheral blood, obtained in the second trimester of pregnancy. This TCR came from a female donor in good health, enrolled as a control in a pregnancy study. The chain links TRBV10-3 to TRBJ2-1; TRBD1 matches at 9 bases. Written as DNA, the CDR3 is TGTGCCACCGACAGGGGGGGCTCCTACAATGAGCAGTTCTTC. Translated, it gives CATDRGGSYNEQFF.